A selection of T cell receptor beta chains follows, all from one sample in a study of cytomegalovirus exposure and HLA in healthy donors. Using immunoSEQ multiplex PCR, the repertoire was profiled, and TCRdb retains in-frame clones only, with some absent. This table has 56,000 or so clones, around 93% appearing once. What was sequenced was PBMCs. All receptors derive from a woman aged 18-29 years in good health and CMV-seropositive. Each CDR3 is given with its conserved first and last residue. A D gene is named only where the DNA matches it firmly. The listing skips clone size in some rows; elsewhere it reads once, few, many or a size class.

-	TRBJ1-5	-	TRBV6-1	CASSVVQGHQPQHF	TGTGCCAGCAGTGTGGTCCAGGGTCATCAGCCCCAGCATTTT
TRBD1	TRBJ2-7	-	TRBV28	CASSTGTGGSEQYF	TGTGCCAGCAGTACCGGGACAGGGGGGAGTGAGCAGTACTTC
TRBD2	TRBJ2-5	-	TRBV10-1	CASSDGSGGRETQYF	TGCGCCAGCAGTGACGGCAGCGGGGGAAGGGAGACCCAGTACTTC
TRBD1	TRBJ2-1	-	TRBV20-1	CSEIQGREQFF	TGCAGTGAGATACAGGGGCGGGAGCAGTTCTTC
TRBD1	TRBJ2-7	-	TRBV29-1	CSVTLGQGPYEQYF	TGCAGCGTCACCCTAGGACAGGGACCTTACGAGCAGTACTTC
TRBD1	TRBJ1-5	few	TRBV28	CASSLGVRTGVNQPQHF	TGTGCCAGCAGTTTAGGGGTGAGGACAGGGGTCAATCAGCCCCAGCATTTT
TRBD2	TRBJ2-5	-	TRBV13	CASSPPLAGGQETQYF	TGTGCCAGCAGCCCACCCCTAGCGGGGGGCCAAGAGACCCAGTACTTC
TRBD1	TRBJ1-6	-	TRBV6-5	CASSYSQGAKSPLHF	TGTGCCAGCAGTTACTCCCAGGGGGCGAAATCACCCCTCCACTTT
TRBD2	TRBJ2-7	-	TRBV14	CASSAGDEQYF	TGTGCCAGCTCCGCGGGAGACGAGCAGTACTTC
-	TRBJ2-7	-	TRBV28	CASETGASSYEQYF	TGTGCCAGCGAGACAGGTGCCAGCTCCTACGAGCAGTACTTC